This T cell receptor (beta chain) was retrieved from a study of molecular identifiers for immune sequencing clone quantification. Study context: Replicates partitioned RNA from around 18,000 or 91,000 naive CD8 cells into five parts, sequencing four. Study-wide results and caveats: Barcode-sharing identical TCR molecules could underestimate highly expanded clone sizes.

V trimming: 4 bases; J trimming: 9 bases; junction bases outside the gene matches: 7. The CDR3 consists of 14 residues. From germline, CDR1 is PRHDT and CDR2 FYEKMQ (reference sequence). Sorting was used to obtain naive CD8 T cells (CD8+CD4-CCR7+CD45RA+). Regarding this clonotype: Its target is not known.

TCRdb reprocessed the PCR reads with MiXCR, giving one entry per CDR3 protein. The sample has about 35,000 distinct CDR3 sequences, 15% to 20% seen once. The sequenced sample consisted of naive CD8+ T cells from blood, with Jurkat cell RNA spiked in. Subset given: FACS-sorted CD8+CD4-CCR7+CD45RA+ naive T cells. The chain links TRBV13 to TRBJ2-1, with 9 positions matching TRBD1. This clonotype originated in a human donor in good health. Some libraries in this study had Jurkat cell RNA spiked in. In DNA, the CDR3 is TGTGCCAGCAGCTGGAGGACAGGGGTGGGTGAGCAGTTCTTC. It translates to CASSWRTGVGEQFF.